These 26 T cell receptor beta chains were sequenced from one sample in a study of cytomegalovirus exposure and HLA in healthy donors. Primers for the PCR totalled 60 Vbeta and 13 Jbeta. Assay used: immunoSEQ multiplex PCR; TCRdb lists only in-frame clones, some missing. Among about 130,000 clones listed, 80% were seen once. The sequencing input was PBMCs. Receptors were obtained from a male donor in good health and CMV-seronegative.

J is TRBJ2-1 and V is TRBV9; D is unclear. CDR1 is SGDLS and CDR2 is YYNGEE in the germline V gene. The CDR3 contains 11 residues. Trimming removed 2 bases at V and 9 bases at J, with 6 bases between. Here the CDR3 reads CASSVSREQFF. In nucleotides, the CDR3 is TGTGCCAGCAGCGTGAGCCGTGAGCAGTTCTTC. The full variable domain, rest sourced from reference TRBV9 and TRBJ2-1, is DSGVTQTPKHLITATGQRVTLRCSPRSGDLSVYWYQQSLDQGLQFLIQYYNGEERAKGNILERFSAQQFPDLHSELNLSSLELGDSALYFCASSVSREQFFGPGTRLTVL.

The V and J genes are TRBV19 and TRBJ1-2, with 9 bases matching TRBD1. The length of the CDR3 is 16 residues. V was pared by 7 bases and J by 2 bases, with 11 bases of the junction left unmatched. Germline CDR1 reads LNHDA; CDR2 reads SQIVND (reference sequence). The DNA for the CDR3 is TGTGCCAGTACCCAGGAAGACAGGGGGTTCAACTATGGCTACACCTTC. Protein sequence: CASTQEDRGFNYGYTF.

The CDR3 sequence is CASSFRMGQVYEQYF. Here the CDR3 DNA reads TGTGCCAGCAGCTTCCGAATGGGACAGGTCTACGAGCAGTACTTC. This sequence joins TRBV13 and TRBJ2-7, with 8 bases matching TRBD1. With 3 bases clipped from V and 3 bases from J, the junction kept 7 bases outside the gene matches. The germline gives CDR1 PRHDT, CDR2 FYEKMQ (reference sequence). The CDR3 length is 15 residues.

The rearrangement joins TRBV9 to TRBJ2-3; 8 bases agree with TRBD2. Losses at the gene ends were 7 bases for V and 1 base for J; bases not matched to a gene: 8. Germline V CDR1 and CDR2: SGDLS, YYNGEE. This CDR3 has 15 amino acids. CDR3: CASGSGGHGTDTQYF. The CDR3 DNA sequence: TGTGCCAGCGGCTCGGGGGGGCATGGCACAGATACGCAGTATTTT.

The chain recombines TRBV5-1 with TRBJ2-7; 7 bases match TRBD1. Germline V gene data show CDR1 as SGHRS and CDR2 as YFSETQ. This CDR3 spans 12 amino acids. Trimming took 5 bases from V and 4 from J; bases not matched to a gene: 3. The CDR3 region is CASRGQLYEQYF. As DNA, the CDR3 is TGCGCCAGCAGGGGACAGCTATACGAGCAGTACTTC.

The gene calls are TRBV19 and TRBJ2-1; 14 nucleotides align to TRBD2. V gave up 4 bases and J gave up 9 bases; unmatched junction bases: 11. Germline CDR1 reads LNHDA; CDR2 reads SQIVND (reference sequence). CDR3 size: 17 residues. The CDR3 is CASSNSGLAGERGEQFF. In DNA, the CDR3 is TGTGCCAGTAGTAACTCGGGACTAGCGGGGGAGAGGGGTGAGCAGTTCTTC.

The V gene is TRBV6-5, the J gene TRBJ1-1; the D gene is possibly TRBD1 (6 bases). CDR1 is MNHEY and CDR2 is SVGAGI in the germline V gene. The CDR3 spans 13 residues. V lost 1 base to trimming and J lost 7 bases, with 10 bases between them. Here the CDR3 reads CASSYWPGDEAFF. Written as DNA, the CDR3 is TGTGCCAGCAGTTACTGGCCAGGGGATGAAGCTTTCTTT.

The chain has TRBV19 and TRBJ1-1, with D unresolved. The CDR3 is 15 residues long. Trimming left V 6 bases short and J 2 bases short, with 16 bases between. In germline, CDR1 is LNHDA, CDR2 SQIVND (reference sequence). The CDR3 nucleotides read TGTGCCAGTAGCCCGCCCAGGTTCGTTAACACTGAAGCTTTCTTT. This sequence encodes CASSPPRFVNTEAFF.

The chain joins TRBV9 to TRBJ1-2; 9 positions agree with TRBD1. The CDR3 loop spans 14 amino acids. Germline-derived CDR1 and CDR2 are SGDLS and YYNGEE. With V trimmed by 3 bases and J by 5 bases, 5 bases remained unmatched. The CDR3 is CASSGGDRVYGYTF. In nucleotides, the CDR3 is TGTGCCAGCAGCGGGGGGGACAGGGTTTATGGCTACACCTTC.

J is TRBJ1-1 and V is TRBV9, with TRBD1 as a possible D gene (5 bases). V dropped 4 bases and J dropped 5 bases, with 15 bases sitting between them. The CDR3 runs 14 residues. CDR1 is SGDLS, CDR2 YYNGEE, per germline. The CDR3: CASSPGGRSTEAFF. As DNA, the CDR3 is TGTGCCAGCAGCCCGGGGGGGAGGAGTACTGAAGCTTTCTTT.

The chain links TRBV7-6 to TRBJ2-3; D is possibly TRBD2 (5 bases). From germline, CDR1 is SGHVS and CDR2 FNYEAQ. This CDR3 comprises 17 residues. V dropped 2 bases and J dropped 0 bases, with 15 bases sitting between them. The CDR3 region is CASSLIGEGKSTDTQYF. CDR3 in DNA: TGTGCCAGCAGCTTAATCGGCGAGGGAAAAAGCACAGATACGCAGTATTTT. The variable domain in full, with the rest retrieved from reference TRBV7-6 and TRBJ2-3, is GAGVSQSPRYKVTKRGQDVALRCDPISGHVSLYWYRQALGQGPEFLTYFNYEAQQDKSGLPNDRFSAERPEGSISTLTIQRTEQRDSAMYRCASSLIGEGKSTDTQYFGPGTRLTVL.

This clone was counted a few times. The CDR3 DNA reads TGTGCCAGCAGCGGGACACGGTGGAGCTCCTATAATTCACCCCTCCACTTT. This encodes CASSGTRWSSYNSPLHF. V and J are TRBV5-6 and TRBJ1-6; a possible D gene is TRBD1 (6 bases). The CDR3 is made up of 17 amino acids. The V end was cut by 4 bases, the J end by 0 bases, with 14 bases between. Germline loops: CDR1 SGHDT, CDR2 YYEEEE.

V is TRBV2 and J is TRBJ2-7; 8 bases line up with TRBD1. CDR1 is SNHLY, CDR2 FYNNEI, per germline. CDR3 length equals 14 residues. Unmatched junction bases numbered 6, after V lost 4 bases and J lost 4 bases. CDR3 DNA sequence: TGTGCCAGCAGTGTCTGGCAGGGGGCTTACGAGCAGTACTTC. Its protein product is CASSVWQGAYEQYF.

The rearrangement uses TRBV9 and TRBJ1-2; 9 bases are shared with TRBD1. Looked up from germline, CDR1 is SGDLS and CDR2 is YYNGEE. J gave up 6 bases and V 5 bases, and 2 bases lay outside the gene matches. This CDR3 has 12 residues. For the CDR3, the DNA is TGTGCCAGCAGTCGGACAGGGGATGGCTACACCTTC. Its protein product is CASSRTGDGYTF.

The gene calls are TRBV30 and TRBJ1-1, with 8 nucleotides matching TRBD1. The length of the CDR3 is 12 residues. Germline V CDR1 and CDR2: GTSNPN, SVGIG (reference sequence). With V trimmed by 4 bases and J by 5 bases, 3 bases remained unmatched. The CDR3 DNA sequence: TGTGCCTGGACTACAGGGGGGACTGAAGCTTTCTTT. Protein product: CAWTTGGTEAFF.

This rearrangement joins TRBV9 to TRBJ2-7, with D perhaps matching TRBD2 (6 bases). Germline V lookup: CDR1 SGDLS, CDR2 YYNGEE. The CDR3 has 15 residues. V was cut by 0 bases and J by 2 bases, with 12 bases left in between. For the CDR3, the DNA is TGTGCCAGCAGCGTAGAGGCTAGCGCCGCCTACGAGCAGTACTTC. It translates to CASSVEASAAYEQYF.

J is TRBJ2-7 and V is TRBV11-2; 7 nucleotides agree with TRBD2. CDR3 length: 15 residues. The germline gives CDR1 SGHAT, CDR2 FQNNGV. Trimming cost V 5 bases and J 2 bases; bases outside gene matches: 9. CDR3 residues: CASSLAAGGAYEQYF. CDR3 coding DNA: TGTGCCAGCAGCCTCGCGGCTGGGGGGGCCTACGAGCAGTACTTC.

About this clone itself: The junction differs from germline at one of its ends, possibly a read error. V usage is TRBV12-5 and J usage is TRBJ2-7; D possibly corresponds to TRBD1 (5 bases). This CDR3 contains 11 residues. Germline CDR1 and CDR2: LGHNT and FRNRAP. The chain's CDR3 is CASGPHRTRDF. For the CDR3, the DNA is TGTGCTAGTGGTCCCCACAGGACCCGGGACTTC.

V is TRBV28 and J is TRBJ2-1; D possibly corresponds to TRBD1 (7 bases). V was pared by 7 bases and J by 0 bases, with 22 bases between. Germline V gene data show CDR1 as MDHEN and CDR2 as SYDVKM. The CDR3 totals 18 residues. CDR3 in DNA: TGTGCCAGCACCCGCGGGACAGCCCCCATTGGCTCCTACAATGAGCAGTTCTTC. Protein: CASTRGTAPIGSYNEQFF.

The CDR3 loop is CASSVGSRDYEQYF. DNA of the CDR3: TGTGCCAGCAGCGTAGGTAGCAGGGACTACGAGCAGTACTTC. The genes are TRBV9 and TRBJ2-7, with D maybe TRBD1 (5 bases). This CDR3 is built from 14 residues. V dropped 0 bases and J dropped 3 bases, with 10 bases sitting between them. Germline CDR1 is SGDLS and CDR2 is YYNGEE. Looking up the rest from reference TRBV9 and TRBJ2-7 gives the full variable domain: DSGVTQTPKHLITATGQRVTLRCSPRSGDLSVYWYQQSLDQGLQFLIQYYNGEERAKGNILERFSAQQFPDLHSELNLSSLELGDSALYFCASSVGSRDYEQYFGPGTRLTVT.

This chain uses TRBV9 with TRBJ1-3; no definite D call. V was clipped by 7 bases and J by 1 base, with 3 bases between them. Germline V gene lookup returns CDR1 SGDLS and CDR2 YYNGEE. The length of the CDR3 is 11 residues. The DNA of the CDR3 is TGTGCCAGCGAGTCTGGAAACACCATATATTTT. This encodes CASESGNTIYF.

This clone was detected only a few times. The chain combines TRBV6-6 with TRBJ1-1, with D possibly matching TRBD1 (6 bases). CDR1 MNHNY and CDR2 SVGAGI come from the germline V gene (reference sequence). V was trimmed by 8 bases and J by 3 bases, leaving 13 bases between them. This CDR3 is 13 amino acids long. CDR3 nucleotide sequence: TGTGCCAGCCGAAGGACAGCCGACACTGAAGCTTTCTTT. Translated: CASRRTADTEAFF.

In this sample, this clone turned up a few times. The V and J genes are TRBV19 and TRBJ1-2, with 11 bases identical to TRBD1. V was clipped by 4 bases and J by 3 bases; unmatched bases: 13. Germline CDR1 reads LNHDA; CDR2 reads SQIVND (reference sequence). This CDR3 comprises 18 residues. The CDR3 DNA is TGTGCCAGTAGTACTGCGGTCCGGACAGGGGGCGCCGACTATGGCTACACCTTC. This translates into CASSTAVRTGGADYGYTF.

The chain links TRBV9 to TRBJ2-3; the D gene is possibly TRBD1 (5 bases). The CDR3 runs to 16 residues. Germline V gives CDR1 SGDLS, CDR2 YYNGEE. Trimming shortened V by 0 bases and J by 3 bases, and 14 bases separated the two germline ends. CDR3 DNA: TGTGCCAGCAGCGTAGGAGGCAGGGTTGGAACAGATACGCAGTATTTT. This translates into CASSVGGRVGTDTQYF. Using reference TRBV9 and TRBJ2-3 for the parts outside the CDR3, the full variable domain is DSGVTQTPKHLITATGQRVTLRCSPRSGDLSVYWYQQSLDQGLQFLIQYYNGEERAKGNILERFSAQQFPDLHSELNLSSLELGDSALYFCASSVGGRVGTDTQYFGPGTRLTVL.

This clone was recorded once. This sequence joins TRBV27 and TRBJ2-7; TRBD1 is a possible D gene (6 bases). Trimming took off 6 bases at V and 2 bases at J, with 14 bases between the two ends. The CDR3 is 14 amino acids. Germline lookup yields CDR1 MNHEY and CDR2 SMNVEV (reference sequence). The CDR3 here is CASSWGRGPYEQYF. The CDR3 coding sequence is TGTGCCAGCAGCTGGGGCAGGGGACCCTACGAGCAGTACTTC.

The count of this clone is one. The V and J genes are TRBV11-2 and TRBJ2-7; D gene unclear. CDR1 is SGHAT, CDR2 FQNNGV, per germline. V was cut by 5 bases and J by 3 bases, with 11 bases left in between. The length of the CDR3 is 13 residues. CDR3 coding DNA: TGTGCCAGCAGCCTTAACGGGTTCTACGAGCAGTACTTC. It encodes CASSLNGFYEQYF.